The source of this T cell receptor beta chain is a study of graft-versus-host responses after intestinal transplantation. Overall study results and limits: Investigators detected GvH clones in recipient marrow, with some emerging earlier in ileum or blood.

V trimming: 3 bases; J trimming: 4 bases; junction bases outside the gene matches: 2. The CDR3 covers 15 residues. Germline loops: CDR1 PRHDT, CDR2 FYEKMQ (reference sequence). As to this clone: Its antigen is not identified.

Clones were read by immunoSEQ multiplex PCR, and TCRdb kept only the in-frame ones, dropping some. Of around 40,000 clones in the sample, around 94% were seen once. The chain has TRBV13 and TRBJ2-1; 11 nucleotides match TRBD2. The source was unstimulated CD4+ T cells sorted from spleen or lymph node cells, collected before transplant. The TCR was taken from a human donor who was the organ donor for an intestinal transplant. DNA of the CDR3: TGTGCCAGCAGCTTGACTAGCGGGGATTACAATGAGCAGTTCTTC. Translated: CASSLTSGDYNEQFF.